This T cell receptor beta chain was profiled in a study of metastatic and nonmetastatic thyroid tumors. In germline, CDR1 is MDHEN, CDR2 SYDVKM. V was trimmed by 6 bases and J by 4 bases, leaving 18 bases between them. The CDR3 spans 15 residues. This clone was seen more than once but under ten times. All patients reached thyroid surgery having received no treatment beforehand. TCRdb called clones again from the PCR reads with MiXCR. The repertoire holds about 39,000 clones, with 15% to 20% as singletons. The sequencing sample was made of blood. The gene calls are TRBV28 and TRBJ1-2; D is unresolved. This clonotype was sampled from a female donor with papillary thyroid cancer or a benign thyroid nodule (not recorded which). Some clones in this sample may be carry-over from other donors' samples. The CDR3 loop reads CASRHSADASYGYTF. DNA for the CDR3: TGTGCCAGCAGACACAGTGCGGATGCCAGCTATGGCTACACCTTC.